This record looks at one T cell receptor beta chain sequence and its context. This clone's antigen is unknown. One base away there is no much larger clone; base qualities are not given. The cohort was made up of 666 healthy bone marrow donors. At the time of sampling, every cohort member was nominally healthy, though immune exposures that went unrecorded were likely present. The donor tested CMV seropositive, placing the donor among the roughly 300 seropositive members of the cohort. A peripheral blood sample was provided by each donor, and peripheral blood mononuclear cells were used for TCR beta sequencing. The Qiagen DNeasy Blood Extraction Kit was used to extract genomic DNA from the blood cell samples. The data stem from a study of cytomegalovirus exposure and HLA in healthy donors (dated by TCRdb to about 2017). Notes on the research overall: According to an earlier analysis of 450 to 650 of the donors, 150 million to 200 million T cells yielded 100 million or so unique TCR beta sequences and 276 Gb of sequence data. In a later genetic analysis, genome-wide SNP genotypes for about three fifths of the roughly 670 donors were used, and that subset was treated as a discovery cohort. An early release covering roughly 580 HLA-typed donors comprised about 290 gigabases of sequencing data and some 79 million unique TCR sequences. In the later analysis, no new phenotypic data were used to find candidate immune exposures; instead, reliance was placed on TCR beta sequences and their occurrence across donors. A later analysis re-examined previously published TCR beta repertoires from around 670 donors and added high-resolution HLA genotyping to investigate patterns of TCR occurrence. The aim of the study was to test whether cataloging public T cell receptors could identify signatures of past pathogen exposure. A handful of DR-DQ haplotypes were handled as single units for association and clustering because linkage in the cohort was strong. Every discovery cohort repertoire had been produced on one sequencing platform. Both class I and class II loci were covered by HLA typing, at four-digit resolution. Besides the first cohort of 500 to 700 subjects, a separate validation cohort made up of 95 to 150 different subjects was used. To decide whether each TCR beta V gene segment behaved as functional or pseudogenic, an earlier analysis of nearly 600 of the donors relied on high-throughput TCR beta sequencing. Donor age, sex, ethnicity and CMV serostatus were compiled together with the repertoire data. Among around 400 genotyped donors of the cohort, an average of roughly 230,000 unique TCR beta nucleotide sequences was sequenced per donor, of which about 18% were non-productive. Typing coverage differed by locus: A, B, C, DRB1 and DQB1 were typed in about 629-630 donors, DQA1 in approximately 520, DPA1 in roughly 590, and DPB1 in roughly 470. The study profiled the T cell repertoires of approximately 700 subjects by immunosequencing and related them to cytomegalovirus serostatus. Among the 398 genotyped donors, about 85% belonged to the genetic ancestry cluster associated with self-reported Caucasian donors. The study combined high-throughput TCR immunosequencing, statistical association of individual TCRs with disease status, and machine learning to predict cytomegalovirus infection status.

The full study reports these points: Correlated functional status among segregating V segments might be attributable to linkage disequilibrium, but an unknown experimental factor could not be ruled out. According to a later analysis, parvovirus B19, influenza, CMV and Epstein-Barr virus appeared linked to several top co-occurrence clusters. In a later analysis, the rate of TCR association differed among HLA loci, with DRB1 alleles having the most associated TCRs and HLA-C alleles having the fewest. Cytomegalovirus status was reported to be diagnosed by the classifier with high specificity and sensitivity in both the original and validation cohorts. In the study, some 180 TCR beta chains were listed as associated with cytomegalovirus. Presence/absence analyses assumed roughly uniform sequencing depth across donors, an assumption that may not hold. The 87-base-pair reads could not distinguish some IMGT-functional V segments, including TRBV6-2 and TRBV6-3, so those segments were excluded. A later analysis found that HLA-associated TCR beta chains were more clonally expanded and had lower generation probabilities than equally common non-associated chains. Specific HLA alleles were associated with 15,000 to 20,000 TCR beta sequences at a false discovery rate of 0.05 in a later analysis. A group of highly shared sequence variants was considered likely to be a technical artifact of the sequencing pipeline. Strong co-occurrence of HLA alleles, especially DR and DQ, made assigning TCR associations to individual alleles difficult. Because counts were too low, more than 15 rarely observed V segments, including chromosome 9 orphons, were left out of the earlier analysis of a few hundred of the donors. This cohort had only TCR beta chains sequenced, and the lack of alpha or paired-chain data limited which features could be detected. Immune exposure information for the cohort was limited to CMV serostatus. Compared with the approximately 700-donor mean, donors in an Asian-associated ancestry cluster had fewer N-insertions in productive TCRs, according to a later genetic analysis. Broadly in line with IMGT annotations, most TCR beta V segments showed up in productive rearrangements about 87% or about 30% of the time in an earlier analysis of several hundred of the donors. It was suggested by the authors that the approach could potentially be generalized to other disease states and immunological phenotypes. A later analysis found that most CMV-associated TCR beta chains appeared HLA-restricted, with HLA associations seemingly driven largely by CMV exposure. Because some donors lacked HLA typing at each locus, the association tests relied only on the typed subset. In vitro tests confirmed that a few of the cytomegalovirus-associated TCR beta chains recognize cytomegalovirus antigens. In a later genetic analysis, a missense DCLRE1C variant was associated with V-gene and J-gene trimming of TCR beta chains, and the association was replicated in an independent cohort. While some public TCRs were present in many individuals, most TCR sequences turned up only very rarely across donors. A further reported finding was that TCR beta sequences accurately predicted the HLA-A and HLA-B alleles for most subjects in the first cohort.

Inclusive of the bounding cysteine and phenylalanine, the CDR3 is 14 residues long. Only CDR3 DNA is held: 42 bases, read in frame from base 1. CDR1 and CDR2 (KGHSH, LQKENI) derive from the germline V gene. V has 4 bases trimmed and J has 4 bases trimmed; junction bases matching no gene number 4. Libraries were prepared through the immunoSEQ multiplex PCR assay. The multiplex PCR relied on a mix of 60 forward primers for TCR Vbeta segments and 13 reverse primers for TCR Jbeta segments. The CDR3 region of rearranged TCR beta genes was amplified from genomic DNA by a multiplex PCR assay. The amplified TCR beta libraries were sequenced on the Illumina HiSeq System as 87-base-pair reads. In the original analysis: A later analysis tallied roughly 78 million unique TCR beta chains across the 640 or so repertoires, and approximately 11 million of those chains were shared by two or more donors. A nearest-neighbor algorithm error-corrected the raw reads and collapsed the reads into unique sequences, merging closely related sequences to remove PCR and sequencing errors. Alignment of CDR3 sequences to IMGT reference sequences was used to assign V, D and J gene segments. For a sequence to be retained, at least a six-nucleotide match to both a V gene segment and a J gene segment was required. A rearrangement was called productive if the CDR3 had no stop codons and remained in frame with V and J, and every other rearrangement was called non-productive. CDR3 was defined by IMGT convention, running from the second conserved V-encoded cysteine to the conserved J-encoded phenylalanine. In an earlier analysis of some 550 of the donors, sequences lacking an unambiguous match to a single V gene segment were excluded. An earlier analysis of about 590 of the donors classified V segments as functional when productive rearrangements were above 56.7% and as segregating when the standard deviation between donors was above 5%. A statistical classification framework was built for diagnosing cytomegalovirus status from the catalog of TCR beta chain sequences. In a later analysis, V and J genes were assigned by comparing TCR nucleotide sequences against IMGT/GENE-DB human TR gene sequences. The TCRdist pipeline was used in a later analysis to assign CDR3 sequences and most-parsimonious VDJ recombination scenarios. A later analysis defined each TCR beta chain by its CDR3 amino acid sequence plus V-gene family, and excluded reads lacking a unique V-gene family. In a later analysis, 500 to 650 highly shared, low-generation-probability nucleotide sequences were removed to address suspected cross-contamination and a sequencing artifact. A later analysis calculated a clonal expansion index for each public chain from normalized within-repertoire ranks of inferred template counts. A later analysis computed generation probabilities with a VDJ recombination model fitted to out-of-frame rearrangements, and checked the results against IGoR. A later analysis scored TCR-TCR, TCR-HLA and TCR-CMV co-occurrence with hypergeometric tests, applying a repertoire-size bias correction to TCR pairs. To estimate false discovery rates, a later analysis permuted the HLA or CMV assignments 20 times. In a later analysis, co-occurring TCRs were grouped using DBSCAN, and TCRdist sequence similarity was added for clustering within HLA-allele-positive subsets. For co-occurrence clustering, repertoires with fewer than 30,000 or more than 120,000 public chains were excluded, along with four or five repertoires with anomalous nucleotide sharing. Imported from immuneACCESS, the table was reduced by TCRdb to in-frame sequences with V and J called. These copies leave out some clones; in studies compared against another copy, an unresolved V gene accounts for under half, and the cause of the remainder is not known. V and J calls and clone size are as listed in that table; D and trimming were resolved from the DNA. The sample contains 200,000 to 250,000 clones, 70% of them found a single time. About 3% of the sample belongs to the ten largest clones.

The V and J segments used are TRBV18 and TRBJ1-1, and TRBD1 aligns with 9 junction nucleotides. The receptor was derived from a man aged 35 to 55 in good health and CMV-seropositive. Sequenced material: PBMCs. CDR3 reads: CASSLGTGITEAFF. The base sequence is TGTGCCAGCTCACTCGGGACAGGGATCACTGAAGCTTTCTTT.